This passage covers 27 T cell receptor beta chains from one sample sequenced in a study of response to subunit inactivated influenza vaccine. From the RT-PCR reads, TCRdb called clonotypes with MiXCR, one entry per CDR3 protein. The sample has about 650,000 distinct CDR3 sequences; 15% to 19% are singletons. Sequenced here: PBMCs from blood, sampled approximately 12 days after vaccination. These receptor sequences come from a middle-aged man who received an inactivated influenza vaccine.

Only a few counts were recorded for this clonotype. The V call is TRBV7-2, the J call TRBJ2-1, with D unresolved. Deletions cut 2 bases from V and 10 bases from J, with 15 bases between. Germline CDR1 reads SGHTA; CDR2 reads FQGNSA. This CDR3 has 14 amino acids. The CDR3 sequence is CASSLRRFGWEQFF. In DNA, the CDR3 is TGTGCCAGCAGCTTAAGGCGGTTCGGATGGGAGCAGTTCTTC.

The CDR3 coding sequence is TGTGCCAGCAGCTTACAGGGGGCAGCTGAAGCTTTCTTT. Protein: CASSLQGAAEAFF. The rearrangement uses TRBV5-4 and TRBJ1-1; 9 nucleotides match TRBD1. CDR1 is SGHNT, CDR2 YYREEE, per germline (reference sequence). With 2 bases clipped from V and 6 bases from J, the junction kept 2 bases outside the gene matches. The CDR3 consists of 13 residues.

A few counts support this clonotype. The rearrangement links TRBV5-1 to TRBJ2-1; either TRBD1 or TRBD2 may supply D (5 bases each). Germline assignment: CDR1 SGHRS and CDR2 YFSETQ. V lost 6 bases to trimming and J lost 3 bases, with 13 bases between them. The CDR3 runs 14 residues. CDR3 loop: CASTRDASYNEQFF. For the CDR3, the DNA is TGCGCCAGCACCCGGGACGCGAGCTACAATGAGCAGTTCTTC.

The gene calls are TRBV7-8 and TRBJ2-7, with D possibly matching TRBD2 (6 bases). V was trimmed by 2 bases and J by 3 bases, leaving 14 bases between them. CDR3 size: 15 residues. CDR1 and CDR2 (germline): SGHVS, FQNEAQ. In DNA, the CDR3 is TGTGCCAGCAGCTTAACGACTAGGGCGGTCTACGAGCAGTACTTC. Translating gives CASSLTTRAVYEQYF.

This clonotype was recorded a few times. The chain recombines TRBV5-5 with TRBJ1-5; no firm D call. This CDR3 contains 15 residues. V shed 0 bases and J shed 0 bases, with 7 bases lying between them. Germline-derived CDR1 and CDR2 are SGHKS and YYEKEE (reference sequence). Here the CDR3 reads CASSLDVYSNQPQHF. CDR3 nucleotide sequence: TGTGCCAGCAGCTTGGACGTTTATAGCAATCAGCCCCAGCATTTT. The full variable domain, in which reference TRBV5-5 and TRBJ1-5 provide the parts outside the CDR3, is DAGVTQSPTHLIKTRGQQVTLRCSPISGHKSVSWYQQVLGQGPQFIFQYYEKEERGRGNFPDRFSARQFPNYSSELNVNALLLGDSALYLCASSLDVYSNQPQHFGDGTRLSIL.

The genes are TRBV28 and TRBJ1-5; TRBD1 matches at 8 bases. The CDR3 extends over 16 amino acids. CDR1 and CDR2 (germline): MDHEN, SYDVKM. V trimming: 5 bases; J trimming: 7 bases; junction bases outside the gene matches: 13. The CDR3 spells CASSPVTDREIQPQHF. The CDR3 nucleotides are TGTGCCAGCAGTCCCGTAACGGACAGGGAAATACAGCCCCAGCATTTT.

V usage is TRBV30 and J usage is TRBJ2-3; 8 bases fit TRBD2. This CDR3 has 15 residues. V was clipped by 4 bases and J by 6 bases; unmatched bases: 12. Germline-derived CDR1 and CDR2 are GTSNPN and SVGIG (reference sequence). The CDR3, as DNA: TGTGCCTGGAAGACTACCAGCGGGGGCCTGGATACGCAGTATTTT. Protein sequence: CAWKTTSGGLDTQYF.

This clonotype was counted many times. The rearrangement links TRBV5-1 to TRBJ1-3; 7 bases are a match to TRBD1. V lost 4 bases, J lost 0 bases, and 7 bases stayed unmatched. The CDR3 is 16 amino acids. Germline V lookup: CDR1 SGHRS, CDR2 YFSETQ. CDR3 region: CASSPTGLLSGNTIYF. The CDR3 nucleotides are TGCGCCAGCAGCCCGACAGGGCTCCTCTCTGGAAACACCATATATTTT.

The chain recombines TRBV20-1 with TRBJ2-1, with TRBD2 as a possible D gene (5 bases). Germline V gives CDR1 DFQATT, CDR2 SNEGSKA (reference sequence). Trimming stripped 3 bases from V and 8 bases from J, with 29 bases between. This CDR3 has 18 amino acids. The CDR3 DNA sequence: TGCAGTGCTAGTTATGTATCCAGCGGACTCCTCCTGCGGCATGAGCAGTTCTTC. It codes for CSASYVSSGLLLRHEQFF.

At least ten counts were recorded for this clonotype. The V gene is TRBV7-9, the J gene TRBJ1-5, with D perhaps matching TRBD1 (5 bases). Germline CDR1 SEHNR, CDR2 FQNEAQ (reference sequence). V was shortened by 0 bases and J by 3 bases, with 6 bases between the two germline ends. This CDR3 has 14 amino acids. The CDR3 DNA reads TGTGCCAGCAGCTTAGCAGGGACCAATCAGCCCCAGCATTTT. This translates into CASSLAGTNQPQHF.

This chain joins TRBV9 and TRBJ1-1; D is ambiguous. The CDR3 loop spans 13 amino acids. CDR1 is SGDLS, CDR2 YYNGEE, per germline. Trimming shortened V by 4 bases and J by 11 bases, and 18 bases separated the two germline ends. The CDR3 nucleotides are TGTGCCAGCAGCCCCGTCCTTGGTGCACGGGCTTTCTTT. Translating it yields CASSPVLGARAFF.

This clonotype appeared a few times. The chain couples TRBV12-3 or TRBV12-4 to TRBJ1-6; D is unresolved. The CDR3 spans 14 residues. V dropped 3 bases and J dropped 5 bases, with 8 bases sitting between them. CDR3 sequence reads: CASSFWGDNSPLHF. The CDR3, as DNA: TGTGCCAGCAGTTTTTGGGGAGATAATTCACCCCTCCACTTT.

This chain links TRBV20-1 with TRBJ2-2; D possibly corresponds to TRBD1 (6 bases). V lost 6 bases to trimming and J lost 0 bases, with 17 bases between them. From germline, CDR1 is DFQATT and CDR2 SNEGSKA (reference sequence). This CDR3 spans 16 amino acids. As DNA, the CDR3 is TGCAGTGCCACCAGGGCACAGGGAACGAACACCGGGGAGCTGTTTTTT. Its translation: CSATRAQGTNTGELFF.

The V and J genes are TRBV20-1 and TRBJ2-3, with D hard to call. CDR1 DFQATT and CDR2 SNEGSKA come from the germline V gene (reference sequence). V lost 6 bases and J 5 bases, leaving 6 bases between the germline ends. CDR3 length: 10 amino acids. The DNA for the CDR3 is TGCAGTGCGAGACAAGATACGCAGTATTTT. It encodes CSARQDTQYF.

The table lists this clonotype with a few counts. The chain carries TRBV12-3 or TRBV12-4 and TRBJ1-5, with D hard to call. Trimming stripped 4 bases from V and 5 bases from J, with 9 bases between. The CDR3 contains 13 residues. DNA of the CDR3: TGTGCCAGCAGTTCCATGGCGGATCAGCCCCAGCATTTT. This encodes CASSSMADQPQHF.

This clonotype was detected many times. The chain uses TRBV15 and TRBJ1-3, with TRBD1 as a possible D gene (6 bases). The germline V gene has CDR1 LNHNV and CDR2 YYDKDF (reference sequence). The V end lost 1 base, the J end lost 0 bases, and 13 bases lay between the germline ends. This CDR3 comprises 17 residues. This CDR3 reads CATSRAWGASSGNTIYF. The CDR3 DNA is TGTGCCACCAGCAGAGCTTGGGGGGCAAGCTCTGGAAACACCATATATTTT.

This sequence joins TRBV15 and TRBJ2-1, with TRBD2 matching 10 bases. This CDR3 region has 15 residues. The V and J ends lost 1 base and 10 bases, in that order; junction bases with no gene match: 7. CDR1 LNHNV and CDR2 YYDKDF come from the germline V gene (reference sequence). The CDR3 region has the DNA TGTGCCACCAGCAGAGGACTAGCGGGTGGAGCCGAGCAGTTCTTC. It is translated as CATSRGLAGGAEQFF.

This chain connects TRBV20-1 to TRBJ2-3; TRBD1 is a possible D gene (5 bases). V was trimmed by 4 bases and J by 2 bases, leaving 16 bases between them. The germline V gene has CDR1 DFQATT and CDR2 SNEGSKA (reference sequence). The CDR3 runs to 15 residues. CDR3 protein: CSATEPTVLTDTQYF. In nucleotides, the CDR3 is TGCAGTGCTACCGAACCGACAGTGCTCACAGATACGCAGTATTTT.

This clonotype was found many times. The rearrangement links TRBV7-9 to TRBJ1-3; the D gene is possibly TRBD1 (6 bases). V lost 7 bases, J lost 1 base, and 11 bases lay in between. Germline CDR1 reads SEHNR; CDR2 reads FQNEAQ (reference sequence). The CDR3 spans 14 residues. The CDR3 nucleotides are TGTGCCAGCACCACTACAGGGTCTGGAAACACCATATATTTT. Protein product: CASTTTGSGNTIYF.

In this sample, this clonotype turned up a few times. J is TRBJ2-2 and V is TRBV20-1, with D maybe TRBD1 (5 bases). CDR3 size: 13 residues. CDR1 and CDR2 from the germline V gene are DFQATT and SNEGSKA (reference sequence). Trimming stripped 5 bases from V and 3 bases from J, with 10 bases between. CDR3 DNA: TGCAGTGCTGGACCCAGGGACACCGGGGAGCTGTTTTTT. As protein: CSAGPRDTGELFF.

This clonotype was counted between two and nine times. The chain joins TRBV5-5 to TRBJ2-7; 10 positions agree with TRBD1. Germline CDR1 reads SGHKS; CDR2 reads YYEKEE (reference sequence). Trimming took 0 bases from V and 7 from J; bases not matched to a gene: 7. The CDR3 is 15 residues long. CDR3 loop: CASSLERQGAREQYF. The CDR3 DNA sequence: TGTGCCAGCAGCTTGGAACGACAGGGGGCTAGAGAGCAGTACTTC.

This clonotype was counted a few times. The chain combines TRBV7-3 with TRBJ2-1, with 9 nucleotides matching TRBD2. Germline CDR1 is SGHTA and CDR2 is FQGTGA. This CDR3 is 15 amino acids long. V shed 2 bases and J 9 bases; nucleotides not matched to a gene: 8. CDR3 residues: CASSLRSGSFSEQFF. The CDR3 DNA follows: TGTGCCAGCAGCTTACGTAGCGGGAGTTTTAGTGAGCAGTTCTTC.

J is TRBJ2-5 and V is TRBV5-1, with a weak D call TRBD1 (6 bases). Trimming pared 3 bases from V and 2 bases from J, leaving 14 bases between. The CDR3 extends over 15 amino acids. The germline V gene encodes CDR1 SGHRS and CDR2 YFSETQ. This CDR3 reads CASSSTGTPQETQYF. In DNA form, the CDR3 reads TGCGCCAGCAGCTCAACCGGGACACCGCAAGAGACCCAGTACTTC.

The chain couples TRBV5-1 to TRBJ2-3; D unresolved. V was cut by 6 bases and J by 1 base, with 9 bases left in between. The length of the CDR3 is 13 residues. Germline CDR1 and CDR2: SGHRS and YFSETQ. DNA for the CDR3: TGCGCCAGCAAAGGTACAGGCACAGATACGCAGTATTTT. This encodes CASKGTGTDTQYF.

This chain connects TRBV11-2 to TRBJ2-7; D is perhaps TRBD2 (5 bases). CDR1 is SGHAT, CDR2 FQNNGV, per germline. The CDR3 length is 15 residues. Trimming took off 0 bases at V and 0 bases at J, with 9 bases between the two ends. CDR3 region: CASSLERVYSYEQYF. The CDR3 DNA sequence: TGTGCCAGCAGCTTAGAGAGGGTCTACTCCTACGAGCAGTACTTC. Combining the CDR3 with reference TRBV11-2 and TRBJ2-7 gives the whole variable domain EAGVAQSPRYKIIEKRQSVAFWCNPISGHATLYWYQQILGQGPKLLIQFQNNGVVDDSQLPKDRFSAERLKGVDSTLKIQPAKLEDSAVYLCASSLERVYSYEQYFGPGTRLTVT.

Only a few counts were recorded for this clonotype. The chain has TRBV20-1 and TRBJ2-5; 13 nucleotides match TRBD2. CDR3 length: 15 residues. V lost 5 bases to trimming and J lost 4 bases; unmatched junction nucleotides: 7. Germline CDR1 is DFQATT and CDR2 is SNEGSKA (reference sequence). CDR3 DNA sequence: TGCAGTGCTGCAGGACTAGCGGGAGCGAGAGAGACCCAGTACTTC. This codes for CSAAGLAGARETQYF.

This clonotype was counted many times. The genes are TRBV5-1 and TRBJ2-1; TRBD2 aligns across 10 bases. CDR1 SGHRS and CDR2 YFSETQ come from the germline V gene. After removal of 4 bases from V and 0 bases from J, the junction contained 4 bases not matched to a gene. This CDR3 has 16 amino acids. CDR3 in amino acids: CASSASGSLSYNEQFF. CDR3 bases: TGCGCCAGCAGCGCTAGCGGGAGCCTCTCCTACAATGAGCAGTTCTTC.